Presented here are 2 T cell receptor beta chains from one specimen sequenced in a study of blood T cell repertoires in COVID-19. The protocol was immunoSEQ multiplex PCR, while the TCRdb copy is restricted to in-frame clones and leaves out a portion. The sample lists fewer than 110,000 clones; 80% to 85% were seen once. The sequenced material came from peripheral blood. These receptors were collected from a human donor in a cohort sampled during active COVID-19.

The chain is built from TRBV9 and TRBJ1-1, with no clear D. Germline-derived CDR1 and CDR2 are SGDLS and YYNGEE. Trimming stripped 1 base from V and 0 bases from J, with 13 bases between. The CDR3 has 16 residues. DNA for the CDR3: TGTGCCAGCAGCGTACCCTATGCAGGCATGAACACTGAAGCTTTCTTT. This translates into CASSVPYAGMNTEAFF.

CDR3 sequence reads: CARTNYRGLFNQPQHF. For the CDR3, the DNA is TGTGCCAGAACAAATTACAGGGGGCTTTTCAATCAGCCCCAGCATTTT. The V gene is TRBV3-1 (or the pseudogene TRBV3-2), the J gene TRBJ1-5, with 9 bases aligning to TRBD1. Germline V CDR1 and CDR2: LGHDT, YNNKEL (reference sequence). The J segment lost 3 bases and the V segment lost 9 bases, leaving 12 bases of the junction unmatched. CDR3 length: 16 amino acids.